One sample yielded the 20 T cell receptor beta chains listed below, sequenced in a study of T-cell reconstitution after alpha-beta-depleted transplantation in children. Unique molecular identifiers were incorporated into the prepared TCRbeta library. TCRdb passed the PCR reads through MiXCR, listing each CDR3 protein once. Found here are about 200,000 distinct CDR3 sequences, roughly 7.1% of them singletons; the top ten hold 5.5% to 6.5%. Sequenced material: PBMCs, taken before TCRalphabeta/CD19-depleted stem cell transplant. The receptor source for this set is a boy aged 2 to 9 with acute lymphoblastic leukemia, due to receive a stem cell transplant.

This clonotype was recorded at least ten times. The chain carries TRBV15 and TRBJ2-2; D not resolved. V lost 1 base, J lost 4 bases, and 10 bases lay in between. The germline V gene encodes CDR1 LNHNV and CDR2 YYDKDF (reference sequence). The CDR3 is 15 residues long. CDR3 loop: CATSRVASRTGELFF. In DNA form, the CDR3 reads TGTGCCACCAGCAGAGTCGCGTCCCGCACCGGGGAGCTGTTTTTT.

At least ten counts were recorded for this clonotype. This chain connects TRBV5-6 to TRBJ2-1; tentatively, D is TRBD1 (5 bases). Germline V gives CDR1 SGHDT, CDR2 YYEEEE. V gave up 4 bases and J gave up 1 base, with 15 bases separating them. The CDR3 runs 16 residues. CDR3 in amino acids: CASSLKKGISYNEQFF. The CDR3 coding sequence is TGTGCCAGCAGCCTTAAGAAGGGGATATCCTACAATGAGCAGTTCTTC. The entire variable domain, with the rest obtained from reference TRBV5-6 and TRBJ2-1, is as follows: DAGVTQSPTHLIKTRGQQVTLRCSPKSGHDTVSWYQQALGQGPQFIFQYYEEEERQRGNFPDRFSGHQFPNYSSELNVNALLLGDSALYLCASSLKKGISYNEQFFGPGTRLTVL.

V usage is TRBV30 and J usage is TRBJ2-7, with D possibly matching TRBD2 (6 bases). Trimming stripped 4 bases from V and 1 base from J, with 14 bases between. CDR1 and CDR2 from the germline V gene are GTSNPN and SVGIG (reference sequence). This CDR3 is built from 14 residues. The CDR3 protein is CAWTRRGFSYEQYF. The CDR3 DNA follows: TGTGCCTGGACTAGACGGGGGTTTTCCTACGAGCAGTACTTC.

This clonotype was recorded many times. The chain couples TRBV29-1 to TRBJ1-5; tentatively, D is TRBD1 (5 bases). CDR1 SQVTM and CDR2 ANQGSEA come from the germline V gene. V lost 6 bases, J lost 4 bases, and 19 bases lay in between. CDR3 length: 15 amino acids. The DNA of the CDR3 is TGCAGCGTCCCGGGGAAAGGGGCGGTAAATCAGCCCCAGCATTTT. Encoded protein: CSVPGKGAVNQPQHF.

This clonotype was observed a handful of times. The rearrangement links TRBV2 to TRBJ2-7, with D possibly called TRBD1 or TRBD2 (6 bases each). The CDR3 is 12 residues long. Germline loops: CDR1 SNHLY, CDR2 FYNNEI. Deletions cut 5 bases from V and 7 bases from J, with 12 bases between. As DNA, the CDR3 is TGTGCCAGCAGTTACCGAGGGGGGGAGCAGTACTTC. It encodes CASSYRGGEQYF.

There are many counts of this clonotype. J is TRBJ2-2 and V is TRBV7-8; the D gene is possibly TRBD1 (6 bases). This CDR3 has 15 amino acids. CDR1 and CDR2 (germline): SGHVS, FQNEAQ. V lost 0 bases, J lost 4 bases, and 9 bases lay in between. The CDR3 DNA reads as TGTGCCAGCAGCTTAGCGGGGGCCATCACCGGGGAGCTGTTTTTT. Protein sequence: CASSLAGAITGELFF.

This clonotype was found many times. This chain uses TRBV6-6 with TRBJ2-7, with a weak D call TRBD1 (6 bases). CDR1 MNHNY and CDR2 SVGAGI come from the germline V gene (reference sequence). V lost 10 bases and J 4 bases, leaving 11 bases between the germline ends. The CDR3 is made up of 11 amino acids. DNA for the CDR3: TGTGCCACCAGGACAGCTTACGAGCAGTACTTC. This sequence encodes CATRTAYEQYF.

Here the CDR3 reads CASRARLLTEAFF. Here the CDR3 DNA reads TGTGCCAGCAGGGCTCGTCTACTCACTGAAGCTTTCTTT. The chain links TRBV28 to TRBJ1-1; no firm D call. Germline CDR1 MDHEN, CDR2 SYDVKM. The CDR3 is 13 residues long. V was trimmed by 6 bases and J by 4 bases, leaving 12 bases between them. The variable domain in full, with the rest retrieved from reference TRBV28 and TRBJ1-1, is DVKVTQSSRYLVKRTGEKVFLECVQDMDHENMFWYRQDPGLGLRLIYFSYDVKMKEKGDIPEGYSVSREKKERFSLILESASTNQTSMYLCASRARLLTEAFFGQGTRLTVV.

The CDR3 protein is CASSPTRDRSEQYF. CDR3 DNA sequence: TGTGCCAGCAGCCCCACCCGGGATCGGAGCGAGCAGTACTTC. The chain recombines TRBV7-2 with TRBJ2-7, with a weak D call TRBD2 (5 bases). CDR3 length equals 14 residues. V lost 5 bases and J 6 bases, leaving 17 bases between the germline ends. The germline gives CDR1 SGHTA, CDR2 FQGNSA.

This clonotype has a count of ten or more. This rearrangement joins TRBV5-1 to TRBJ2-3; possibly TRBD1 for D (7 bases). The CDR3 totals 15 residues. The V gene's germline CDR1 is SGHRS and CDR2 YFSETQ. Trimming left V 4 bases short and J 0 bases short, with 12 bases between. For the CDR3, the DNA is TGCGCCAGCAGCGGAGGGACAGCTAGCACAGATACGCAGTATTTT. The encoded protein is CASSGGTASTDTQYF.

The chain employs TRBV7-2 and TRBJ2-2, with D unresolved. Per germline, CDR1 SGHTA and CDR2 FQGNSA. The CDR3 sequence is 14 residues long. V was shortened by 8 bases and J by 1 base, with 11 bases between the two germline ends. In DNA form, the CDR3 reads TGTGCCAGCTCCTACCGTTTGAACACCGGGGAGCTGTTTTTT. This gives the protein CASSYRLNTGELFF.

This chain's CDR3 is CSVAQGGGYTF. The CDR3 DNA is TGCAGCGTTGCCCAGGGGGGTGGCTACACCTTC. The chain is built from TRBV29-1 and TRBJ1-2, with 7 bases aligning to TRBD1. The CDR3 runs 11 residues. Germline V gene data show CDR1 as SQVTM and CDR2 as ANQGSEA. V dropped 4 bases and J dropped 7; count of bases not matched to a gene: 3.

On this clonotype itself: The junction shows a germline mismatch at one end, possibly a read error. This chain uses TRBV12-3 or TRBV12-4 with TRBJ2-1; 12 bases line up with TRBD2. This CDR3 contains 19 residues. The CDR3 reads CAISSSGRGLTSSYNEQFF. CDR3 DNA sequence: TGTGCCATCAGTTCTAGCGGGAGGGGGTTAACAAGCTCCTACAATGAGCAGTTCTTC.

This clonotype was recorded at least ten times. CDR3 sequence (DNA): TGTGCCAGCAGCTTAATGGCCGGGGAGCTGTTTTTT. It codes for CASSLMAGELFF. This chain connects TRBV7-6 to TRBJ2-2; D unresolved. The CDR3 length is 12 residues. V was cut by 2 bases and J by 6 bases, with 4 bases left in between. CDR1 is SGHVS and CDR2 is FNYEAQ in the germline V gene.

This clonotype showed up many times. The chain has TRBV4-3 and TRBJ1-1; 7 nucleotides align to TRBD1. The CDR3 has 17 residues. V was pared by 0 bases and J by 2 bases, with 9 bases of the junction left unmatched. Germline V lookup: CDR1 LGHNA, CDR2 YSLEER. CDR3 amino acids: CASSQEASGTVNTEAFF. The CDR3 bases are TGCGCCAGCAGCCAAGAAGCCTCCGGGACAGTTAACACTGAAGCTTTCTTT.

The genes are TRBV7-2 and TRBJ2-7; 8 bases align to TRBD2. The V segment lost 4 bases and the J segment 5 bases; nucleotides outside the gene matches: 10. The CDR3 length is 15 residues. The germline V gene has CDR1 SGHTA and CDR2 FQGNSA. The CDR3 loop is CASSSSGTSSDEQYF. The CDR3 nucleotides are TGTGCCAGCAGCTCTTCCGGGACTAGTTCCGACGAGCAGTACTTC. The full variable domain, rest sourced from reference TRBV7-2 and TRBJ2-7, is GAGVSQSPSNKVTEKGKDVELRCDPISGHTALYWYRQSLGQGLEFLIYFQGNSAPDKSGLPSDRFSAERTGGSVSTLTIQRTQQEDSAVYLCASSSSGTSSDEQYFGPGTRLTVT.

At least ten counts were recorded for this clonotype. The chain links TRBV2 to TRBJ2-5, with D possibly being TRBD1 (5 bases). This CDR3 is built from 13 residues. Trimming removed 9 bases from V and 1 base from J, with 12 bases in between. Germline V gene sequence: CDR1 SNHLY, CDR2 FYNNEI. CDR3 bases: TGTGCCAGTATGTCGACAGCCCAAGAGACCCAGTACTTC. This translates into CASMSTAQETQYF. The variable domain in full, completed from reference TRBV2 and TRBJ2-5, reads EPEVTQTPSHQVTQMGQEVILRCVPISNHLYFYWYRQILGQKVEFLVSFYNNEISEKSEIFDDQFSVERPDGSNFTLKIRSTKLEDSAMYFCASMSTAQETQYFGPGTRLLVL.

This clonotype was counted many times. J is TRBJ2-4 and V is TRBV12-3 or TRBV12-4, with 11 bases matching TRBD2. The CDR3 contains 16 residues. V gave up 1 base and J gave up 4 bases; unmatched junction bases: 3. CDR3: CASSLVLAGEKNIQYF. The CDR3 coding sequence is TGTGCCAGCAGTTTAGTACTAGCGGGGGAAAAAAACATTCAGTACTTC.

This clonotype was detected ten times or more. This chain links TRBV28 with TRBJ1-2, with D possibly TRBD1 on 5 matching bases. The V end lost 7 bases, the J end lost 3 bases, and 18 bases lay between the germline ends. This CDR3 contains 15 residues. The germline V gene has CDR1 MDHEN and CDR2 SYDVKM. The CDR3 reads CASTSGGPHDYGYTF. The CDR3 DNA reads TGTGCCAGCACTTCCGGGGGTCCTCACGACTATGGCTACACCTTC.

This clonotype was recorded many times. The CDR3 DNA sequence: TGTGCCAGCGCCCCCACACGAGGCTACGAGCAGTACTTC. Translated: CASAPTRGYEQYF. The chain combines TRBV7-2 with TRBJ2-7; D call uncertain. The CDR3 runs to 13 residues. V gave up 8 bases and J gave up 3 bases, with 14 bases separating them. Germline-derived CDR1 and CDR2 are SGHTA and FQGNSA.